This T cell receptor beta chain was observed in a study of shared clonotypes between healthy human individuals. Turning to the study itself: Donors had three CD4 naive, three CD4 memory, two CD8 naive and one CD8 memory plate apiece.

As concerns this clone: Different DNA sequences within this sample yield the same CDR3.

The repertoire was sequenced with immunoSEQ multiplex PCR; TCRdb's copy has only in-frame clones and lacks some. This sample has some 550,000 clones; more than 95% occur once, and the top ten carry 0.057%. CDR3 length: 17 amino acids. Germline CDR1 and CDR2: LNHNV and YYDKDF (reference sequence). V gave up 0 bases and J gave up 7 bases, with 22 bases separating them. Sequencing used naive CD4+ T cells sorted from blood. Indicated subset: CD45RA+ positively selected. The rearrangement links TRBV15 to TRBJ2-7; D possibly matches TRBD1 or TRBD2 (5 bases each). The sequence was obtained from a woman between 25 and 40 years old in good health. CDR3 coding DNA: TGTGCCACCAGCAGAGATGGTGGTGGGAGAGGGGTATTGGAGCAGTACTTC. Translating gives CATSRDGGGRGVLEQYF.